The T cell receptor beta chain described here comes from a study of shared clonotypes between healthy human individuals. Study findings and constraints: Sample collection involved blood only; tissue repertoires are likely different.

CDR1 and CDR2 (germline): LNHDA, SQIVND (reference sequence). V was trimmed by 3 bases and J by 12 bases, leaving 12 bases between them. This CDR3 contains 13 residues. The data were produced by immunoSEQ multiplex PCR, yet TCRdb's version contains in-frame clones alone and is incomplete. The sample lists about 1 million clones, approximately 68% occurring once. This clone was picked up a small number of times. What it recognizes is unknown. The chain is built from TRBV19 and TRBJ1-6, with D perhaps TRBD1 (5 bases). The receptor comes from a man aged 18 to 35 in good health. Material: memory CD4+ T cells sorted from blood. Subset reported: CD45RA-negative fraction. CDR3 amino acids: CASSILGQEPLHF. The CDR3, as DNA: TGTGCCAGTAGTATCCTGGGGCAAGAACCCCTCCACTTT.